These 15 T cell receptor beta chains share one sample of origin, sequenced in a study of Graves' ophthalmopathy and Graves' hyperthyroidism. Investigators amplified TCR beta CDR3 regions from RNA transcripts. RT-PCR in the first round used HTBI primers; a second-round multiplex PCR followed. TCRdb independently ran MiXCR on the multiplex PCR reads; one entry per CDR3 protein. Here the sample spans hundreds of thousands of distinct CDR3 sequences, 21% being singletons. Material: peripheral blood. All receptors come from a woman aged 18-30 years with stable Graves' hyperthyroidism.

This clonotype has only a few counts. The CDR3 end shows no conserved phenylalanine or tryptophan, and so a read error is likely. The DNA is left out, because the CDR3 cannot be placed on it with certainty; the CDR3 is given as TCRdb lists it. V gene TRBV12-3 or TRBV12-4 combines with J gene TRBJ2-2; the table's D call of TRBD2 was not tested on the DNA. 15 amino acids form the CDR3, both terminal residues included. CDR3 amino acids: CASGLTSGNTGELCV.

This clonotype was seen repeatedly, ten times or more. This chain joins TRBV20-1 and TRBJ1-1; D uncertain. Germline lookup yields CDR1 DFQATT and CDR2 SNEGSKA (reference sequence). V was clipped by 6 bases and J by 1 base, with 9 bases between them. This CDR3 contains 12 residues. CDR3: CSAPRGNTEAFF. For the CDR3, the DNA is TGCAGTGCCCCCCGTGGGAACACTGAAGCTTTCTTT.

CDR3 residues: CASSFPLGLAPGELFF. The CDR3 DNA sequence: TGTGCCAGCAGTTTCCCCCTGGGACTAGCCCCCGGGGAGCTGTTTTTT. This chain joins TRBV28 and TRBJ2-2, with 9 positions matching TRBD2. The germline V gene has CDR1 MDHEN and CDR2 SYDVKM. Unmatched junction bases numbered 8, after V lost 3 bases and J lost 6 bases. This CDR3 has 16 residues. Looking up the rest from reference TRBV28 and TRBJ2-2 gives the full variable domain: DVKVTQSSRYLVKRTGEKVFLECVQDMDHENMFWYRQDPGLGLRLIYFSYDVKMKEKGDIPEGYSVSREKKERFSLILESASTNQTSMYLCASSFPLGLAPGELFFGEGSRLTVL.

This clonotype was seen many times. J is TRBJ2-2 and V is TRBV7-3, with D perhaps being TRBD1 or TRBD2 (5 bases each). The CDR3 runs to 15 residues. Between the trimmed V and J ends, which lost 2 bases and 4 bases, there was a span of 11 bases. The V gene's germline CDR1 is SGHTA and CDR2 FQGTGA. CDR3 amino acids: CASSLGGSATGELFF. The CDR3 DNA is TGTGCCAGCAGCTTAGGGGGTTCGGCCACCGGGGAGCTGTTTTTT.

The chain links TRBV5-5 to TRBJ2-7; a weak D match, TRBD1 (6 bases). The V end was cut by 4 bases, the J end by 0 bases, with 14 bases between. There are 15 residues in the CDR3. CDR1 and CDR2 (germline): SGHKS, YYEKEE (reference sequence). The CDR3 DNA sequence: TGTGCCAGCAGCACTAACAGGGCCAGCTCCTACGAGCAGTACTTC. It is translated as CASSTNRASSYEQYF.

The table lists this clonotype with many counts. The chain joins TRBV12-3 or TRBV12-4 to TRBJ1-6; no definite D call. Between the trimmed V and J ends, which lost 2 bases and 9 bases, there was a span of 8 bases. The CDR3 spans 13 residues. The CDR3 DNA follows: TGTGCCAGCAGTTTAATTCAGCTTTCACCCCTCCACTTT. It yields the protein CASSLIQLSPLHF.

The genes are TRBV28 and TRBJ2-2; perhaps TRBD1 as D (6 bases). The CDR3 extends over 12 amino acids. Trimming pared 11 bases from V and 3 bases from J, leaving 10 bases between. Germline CDR1 reads MDHEN; CDR2 reads SYDVKM. CDR3 nucleotides: TGTGCCTCCCCAGGGGACACCGGGGAGCTGTTTTTT. As protein: CASPGDTGELFF.

This clonotype was recorded at least ten times. With a much larger clone just one base away, this may be a read error. This CDR3 reads CAGSDRRTTFTYEQYF. The CDR3 DNA is TGTGCCGGCAGTGACCGTCGGACAACTTTCACCTACGAGCAGTACTTC. The gene calls are TRBV6-2 or TRBV6-3 and TRBJ2-7; tentative D call: TRBD1 (5 bases). The CDR3 runs to 16 residues. Germline V gene sequence: CDR1 MNHEY, CDR2 SVGEGT.

This rearrangement joins TRBV6-5 to TRBJ2-5; the match to TRBD2 covers 9 bases. CDR1 and CDR2 from the germline V gene are MNHEY and SVGAGI. J gave up 5 bases and V 3 bases, and 7 bases lay outside the gene matches. This CDR3 is built from 15 residues. CDR3 DNA: TGTGCCAGCAGTTATGGGCGAGCGGGGGGCGAGACCCAGTACTTC. This gives the protein CASSYGRAGGETQYF.

This clonotype showed up just a few times. The chain employs TRBV5-1 and TRBJ2-3; perhaps TRBD2 as D (6 bases). CDR1 and CDR2 from the germline V gene are SGHRS and YFSETQ. CDR3 size: 15 residues. The V end was cut by 0 bases, the J end by 1 base, with 9 bases between. The DNA for the CDR3 is TGCGCCAGCAGCTTGGTAGGGGAGGGCACAGATACGCAGTATTTT. Translating gives CASSLVGEGTDTQYF.

To note about this clonotype: A much larger clone lies a single base off, so this may be a read error. The rearrangement links TRBV4-1 to TRBJ1-5, with 9 bases that match TRBD1. The junction had 11 bases not matched to a gene; V was cut back by 4 bases and J by 4 bases. Germline assignment: CDR1 MGHRA and CDR2 YSYEKL. This CDR3 comprises 17 residues. CDR3 sequence reads: CASSPQGQGITNQPQHF. The CDR3 DNA follows: TGCGCCAGCAGCCCACAGGGACAGGGTATCACGAATCAGCCCCAGCATTTT.

There are many counts of this clonotype. J is TRBJ2-7 and V is TRBV10-3; 8 nucleotides line up with TRBD1. The germline CDR1 and CDR2 sequences are ENHRY and SYGVKD. J lost 3 bases, V lost 3 bases, and 4 bases had no gene match. The CDR3 extends over 14 amino acids. The DNA for the CDR3 is TGTGCCATCAGTGAAGGACAGGGTTTCTACGAGCAGTACTTC. Protein: CAISEGQGFYEQYF.

This clonotype was recorded many times. The CDR3 DNA reads TGTGCCAGCAGTCCACGGACACCCCGCACCGGGGAGCTGTTTTTT. Protein product: CASSPRTPRTGELFF. The chain combines TRBV6-2 or TRBV6-3 with TRBJ2-2; tentatively, D is TRBD1 (5 bases). CDR3 length equals 15 residues. With 5 bases removed from V and 4 bases from J, the gap between germline ends came to 14 bases. Germline-derived CDR1 and CDR2 are MNHEY and SVGEGT.

This clonotype was found many times. In nucleotides, the CDR3 is TGTGCCAGCAGCGTAGGAGAGGGGAACACTGAAGCTTTCTTT. It encodes CASSVGEGNTEAFF. The chain links TRBV11-1 to TRBJ1-1; no clear D. CDR1 SGHAT and CDR2 FQDESV come from the germline V gene (reference sequence). V was trimmed by 5 bases and J by 1 base, leaving 11 bases between them. CDR3 size: 14 residues.

This clonotype was found a few times. The chain has TRBV12-3 or TRBV12-4 and TRBJ2-7; the match to TRBD1 covers 8 bases. The CDR3 is 14 residues long. V trimming: 7 bases; J trimming: 2 bases; junction bases outside the gene matches: 7. CDR3: CASTSGTGPYEQYF. The CDR3 nucleotides read TGTGCCAGCACCTCCGGGACAGGCCCCTACGAGCAGTACTTC.